This is a list of T cell receptor beta chains from one sample in a study of T cells of healthy individuals. TCRdb passed the 5' RACE reads through MiXCR, listing each CDR3 protein once. This sample has 53,000 or so distinct CDR3 sequences; around 15% occur once, and the top ten carry 15% to 20%. All receptors come from a human donor in good health. CDR3s include the opening cysteine and the closing phenylalanine or tryptophan. A D gene is named only where the DNA matches it firmly. Only some rows state a clone size, as once, few, many or a class for expanded clones.

d_call: TRBD2; v_call: TRBV12-3/TRBV12-4; cdr3_length: 16; j_call: TRBJ2-2; clone_size: .; cdr3_nt: TGTGCCAGCAGTCCCCGGACTCCCGGGGGGGCCGGGGAGCTGTTTTTT; cdr3_aa: CASSPRTPGGAGELFF
d_call: TRBD1; v_call: TRBV29-1; cdr3_length: 12; j_call: TRBJ2-5; clone_size: few; cdr3_nt: TGCAGCGTTTCGGACAGGGAAGAGACCCAGTACTTC; cdr3_aa: CSVSDREETQYF
d_call: TRBD1; v_call: TRBV7-2; cdr3_length: 18; j_call: TRBJ2-2; clone_size: .; cdr3_nt: TGTGCCAGCAGCCTACCCCCGGGACAGGGGGGAAACACCGGGGAGCTGTTTTTT; cdr3_aa: CASSLPPGQGGNTGELFF
d_call: .; v_call: TRBV5-4; cdr3_length: 15; j_call: TRBJ2-1; clone_size: .; cdr3_nt: TGTGCCAGCAGCTTGGATCCAGCGGGCTTCAATGAGCAGTTCTTC; cdr3_aa: CASSLDPAGFNEQFF
d_call: .; v_call: TRBV7-8; cdr3_length: 14; j_call: TRBJ2-5; clone_size: .; cdr3_nt: TGTGCCAGCAGCGCGTATACAGGCCAAGAGACCCAGTACTTC; cdr3_aa: CASSAYTGQETQYF
d_call: TRBD2; v_call: TRBV19; cdr3_length: 15; j_call: TRBJ2-1; clone_size: .; cdr3_nt: TGTGCCAGTCAACCCGGGACTAGCGGGTACAATGAGCAGTTCTTC; cdr3_aa: CASQPGTSGYNEQFF
d_call: .; v_call: TRBV2; cdr3_length: 14; j_call: TRBJ2-3; clone_size: few; cdr3_nt: TGTGCCAGCAGTGAAGTCGTTAGCACAGATACGCAGTATTTT; cdr3_aa: CASSEVVSTDTQYF
d_call: TRBD1; v_call: TRBV9; cdr3_length: 15; j_call: TRBJ1-4; clone_size: .; cdr3_nt: TGTGCCAGCAGCGCATCCGGGACAGGAAATGAAAAACTGTTTTTT; cdr3_aa: CASSASGTGNEKLFF
d_call: .; v_call: TRBV5-4; cdr3_length: 16; j_call: TRBJ2-2; clone_size: few; cdr3_nt: TGTGCCAGCAGCTTGGAACAGGTCGCGAACACCGGGGAGCTGTTTTTT; cdr3_aa: CASSLEQVANTGELFF
d_call: .; v_call: TRBV7-3; cdr3_length: 16; j_call: TRBJ2-3; clone_size: .; cdr3_nt: TGTGCCAGCAGCTTAACTAGGACCCCTAGCACAGATACGCAGTATTTT; cdr3_aa: CASSLTRTPSTDTQYF
d_call: .; v_call: TRBV30; cdr3_length: 14; j_call: TRBJ2-2; clone_size: .; cdr3_nt: TGTGCCTTGAGGGGCGGGCCGAACACCGGGGAGCTGTTTTTT; cdr3_aa: CALRGGPNTGELFF
d_call: TRBD1; v_call: TRBV7-8; cdr3_length: 15; j_call: TRBJ1-6; clone_size: .; cdr3_nt: TGTGCCAGCAGCTTAGTCCGGACAGGGGATTCACCCCTCCACTTT; cdr3_aa: CASSLVRTGDSPLHF
d_call: .; v_call: TRBV5-5; cdr3_length: 13; j_call: TRBJ1-4; clone_size: .; cdr3_nt: TGTGCCAGCAGCTTGGCTGTAAATGAAAAACTGTTTTTT; cdr3_aa: CASSLAVNEKLFF
d_call: .; v_call: TRBV9; cdr3_length: 12; j_call: TRBJ2-4; clone_size: .; cdr3_nt: TGTGCCAGCAGCGTAGACGGAAACATTCAGTACTTC; cdr3_aa: CASSVDGNIQYF
d_call: .; v_call: TRBV29-1; cdr3_length: 12; j_call: TRBJ1-2; clone_size: .; cdr3_nt: TGCAGCGTGGGGACACCCAGGGGTGGCTACACCTTC; cdr3_aa: CSVGTPRGGYTF